These 27 T cell receptor beta chains were sequenced from one sample in a study of T cells in Graves' hyperthyroidism and ophthalmopathy. Amplification targeted TCR beta CDR3 regions from RNA transcripts. In the first-round RT-PCR of the TCR CDR3, the HTBI primer set was used. TCRdb recomputed calls from the multiplex PCR reads with MiXCR, one row per CDR3 protein. The table includes 330,000 or so distinct CDR3 sequences, about a sixth detected once. Sequenced sample: blood. These receptors were obtained from a woman aged 40-49 years with Graves' ophthalmopathy.

This clonotype was seen ten or more times. The V call is TRBV15, the J call TRBJ1-1, with a possible D match to TRBD1 (5 bases). There are 15 residues in the CDR3. The germline CDR1 and CDR2 sequences are LNHNV and YYDKDF (reference sequence). V gave up 0 bases and J gave up 5 bases, with 13 bases separating them. The CDR3 is CATSRERQGGTEAFF. The CDR3 bases are TGTGCCACCAGCAGAGAGAGGCAGGGAGGGACTGAAGCTTTCTTT. Variable domain in full (rest from reference TRBV15 and TRBJ1-1): DAMVIQNPRYQVTQFGKPVTLSCSQTLNHNVMYWYQQKSSQAPKLLFHYYDKDFNNEADTPDNFQSRRPNTSFCFLDIRSPGLGDTAMYLCATSRERQGGTEAFFGQGTRLTVV.

This clonotype was detected many times. V is TRBV5-1 and J is TRBJ2-5, with 7 nucleotides matching TRBD2. Looked up from germline, CDR1 is SGHRS and CDR2 is YFSETQ. The CDR3 contains 14 residues. V gave up 0 bases and J gave up 5 bases; unmatched junction bases: 4. The CDR3 protein is CASSLEGLPETQYF. CDR3 bases: TGCGCCAGCAGCTTGGAGGGACTACCGGAGACCCAGTACTTC.

The sample holds one count of this clonotype. The gene calls are TRBV7-9 and TRBJ1-5, with 8 bases aligning to TRBD1. V was pared by 5 bases and J by 8 bases, with 11 bases of the junction left unmatched. CDR1 SEHNR and CDR2 FQNEAQ come from the germline V gene (reference sequence). The CDR3 is 15 amino acids. DNA of the CDR3: TGTGCCAGCAGCCTACAGGGACAGGAATGGGAGCCCCAGCATTTT. The encoded protein is CASSLQGQEWEPQHF. The full variable domain, in which reference TRBV7-9 and TRBJ1-5 provide the parts outside the CDR3, is DTGVSQNPRHKITKRGQNVTFRCDPISEHNRLYWYRQTLGQGPEFLTYFQNEAQLEKSRLLSDRFSAERPKGSFSTLEIQRTEQGDSAMYLCASSLQGQEWEPQHFGDGTRLSIL.

CDR3 nucleotide sequence: TGTGCCAGCAGTTACTCGAGCGTCGGAGGGAAAGAGCAGTACTTC. This translates into CASSYSSVGGKEQYF. The chain employs TRBV6-5 and TRBJ2-7; a possible D gene is TRBD2 (6 bases). This CDR3 is built from 15 residues. CDR1 is MNHEY, CDR2 SVGAGI, per germline. Trimming took 0 bases from V and 7 from J, leaving 16 bases between them.

V and J are TRBV28 and TRBJ1-3; the D gene is possibly TRBD1 (5 bases). The V end lost 3 bases, the J end lost 2 bases, and 11 bases lay between the germline ends. The germline CDR1 and CDR2 sequences are MDHEN and SYDVKM. The CDR3 length is 15 residues. The CDR3 is CASSFTGVAGNTIYF. The CDR3 DNA reads TGTGCCAGCAGTTTTACGGGGGTTGCTGGAAACACCATATATTTT.

The sample holds many counts of this clonotype. The chain has TRBV19 and TRBJ2-7; 7 bases agree with TRBD1. This CDR3 comprises 13 residues. With 4 bases clipped from V and 4 bases from J, the junction kept 4 bases outside the gene matches. The germline V gene encodes CDR1 LNHDA and CDR2 SQIVND (reference sequence). CDR3 coding DNA: TGTGCCAGTAGTACCCAGACAGGGTACGAGCAGTACTTC. The encoded protein is CASSTQTGYEQYF.

CDR3 residues: CASSLEGQGYQPQHF. In DNA form, the CDR3 reads TGTGCCAGCAGCTTAGAGGGACAGGGCTACCAGCCCCAGCATTTT. The V and J genes are TRBV11-2 and TRBJ1-5, with 9 bases fitting TRBD1. V dropped 0 bases and J dropped 7; count of bases not matched to a gene: 4. CDR3 length: 15 amino acids. Germline V gene data show CDR1 as SGHAT and CDR2 as FQNNGV.

This clonotype came up many times. The V gene is TRBV30, the J gene TRBJ2-7, with TRBD1 as a possible D gene (5 bases). Germline V gene data show CDR1 as GTSNPN and CDR2 as SVGIG (reference sequence). The CDR3 runs to 14 residues. Trimming pared 5 bases from V and 0 bases from J, leaving 14 bases between. The CDR3 DNA is TGTGCCTGGGCTACCTCGGACAACTCCTACGAGCAGTACTTC. Its translation is CAWATSDNSYEQYF.

This clonotype has a count of ten or more. Here the CDR3 reads CASSLRLAGGPGTGELFF. CDR3 bases: TGCGCCAGCAGCTTGCGTCTAGCGGGAGGGCCCGGGACCGGGGAGCTGTTTTTT. This chain uses TRBV5-1 with TRBJ2-2; 12 positions agree with TRBD2. J was trimmed by 5 bases and V by 1 base; bases with no gene match: 9. The CDR3 runs to 18 residues. Germline-derived CDR1 and CDR2 are SGHRS and YFSETQ. The variable domain in full, completed from reference TRBV5-1 and TRBJ2-2, reads KAGVTQTPRYLIKTRGQQVTLSCSPISGHRSVSWYQQTPGQGLQFLFEYFSETQRNKGNFPGRFSGRQFSNSRSEMNVSTLELGDSALYLCASSLRLAGGPGTGELFFGEGSRLTVL.

The chain is built from TRBV29-1 and TRBJ2-2; unclear D gene. The CDR3 is 14 residues long. V was cut by 4 bases and J by 5 bases, with 14 bases left in between. From germline, CDR1 is SQVTM and CDR2 ANQGSEA. The CDR3 DNA follows: TGCAGCGTTGCCTTGGGGATGGGAACCGGGGAGCTGTTTTTT. It yields the protein CSVALGMGTGELFF.

In its sample, this clonotype was seen many times. The chain couples TRBV30 to TRBJ2-4, with 7 bases aligning to TRBD2. V gave up 4 bases and J gave up 4 bases; unmatched junction bases: 1. The CDR3 totals 12 residues. CDR1 is GTSNPN, CDR2 SVGIG, per germline (reference sequence). CDR3 sequence reads: CAWKAGKNIQYF. CDR3 nucleotides: TGTGCCTGGAAAGCGGGAAAAAACATTCAGTACTTC.

A remark on this clonotype: One base away lies a much larger clone, so this may be a sequencing read error. This chain connects TRBV6-2 or TRBV6-3 to TRBJ1-1; no definite D call. Trimming cost V 6 bases and J 3 bases, with 11 bases left between them. Germline loops: CDR1 MNHEY, CDR2 SVGEGT. The CDR3 spans 13 residues. CDR3 region: CASRTGSDTEAFF. The CDR3 DNA follows: TGTGCCAGCAGAACCGGGTCAGACACTGAAGCTTTCTTT.

This clonotype was counted many times. The rearrangement joins TRBV11-2 to TRBJ2-7; a weak D match, TRBD1 (5 bases). The CDR3 has 14 amino acids. V was trimmed by 5 bases and J by 4 bases, leaving 15 bases between them. Germline V gene sequence: CDR1 SGHAT, CDR2 FQNNGV. CDR3: CASSMGTGSYEQYF. The DNA for the CDR3 is TGTGCCAGCAGCATGGGTACAGGAAGTTACGAGCAGTACTTC. Variable domain in full (rest from reference TRBV11-2 and TRBJ2-7): EAGVAQSPRYKIIEKRQSVAFWCNPISGHATLYWYQQILGQGPKLLIQFQNNGVVDDSQLPKDRFSAERLKGVDSTLKIQPAKLEDSAVYLCASSMGTGSYEQYFGPGTRLTVT.

This clonotype came up many times. The V and J genes are TRBV20-1 and TRBJ2-7, with TRBD2 matching 7 bases. Germline values: CDR1 DFQATT, CDR2 SNEGSKA (reference sequence). V lost 3 bases and J lost 2; bases outside the gene matches: 10. This CDR3 region has 15 residues. Written as DNA, the CDR3 is TGCAGTGCTAGTACTAGCGCCACATCAACCTACGAGCAGTACTTC. It encodes CSASTSATSTYEQYF.

This clonotype has ten or more counts. The chain carries TRBV28 and TRBJ2-6, with D tentatively TRBD1 (5 bases). Trimming cost V 6 bases and J 5 bases, with 14 bases left between them. The CDR3 runs 15 residues. The V gene's germline CDR1 is MDHEN and CDR2 SYDVKM. This chain's CDR3 is CASRTTGVRANVLTF. CDR3 sequence (DNA): TGTGCCAGCAGAACAACAGGTGTTAGGGCCAACGTCCTGACTTTC.

Many counts were recorded for this clonotype. The rearrangement uses TRBV28 and TRBJ2-2; no definite D call. The V and J ends lost 5 bases and 5 bases respectively, with 12 bases between them. Germline V gives CDR1 MDHEN, CDR2 SYDVKM. The CDR3 sequence is 14 residues long. In DNA, the CDR3 is TGTGCCAGCAGTCCGGCCCGGGTAACCGGGGAGCTGTTTTTT. It specifies CASSPARVTGELFF.

A word on this clonotype: A single base separates this from a much larger clone, so it may be a read error. The chain combines TRBV13 with TRBJ2-1, with 8 bases fitting TRBD2. The germline CDR1 and CDR2 sequences are PRHDT and FYEKMQ (reference sequence). This CDR3 is built from 16 residues. The V and J ends lost 4 bases and 10 bases, in that order; junction bases with no gene match: 15. CDR3 sequence reads: CASSSPGPAGVREQFF. Written as DNA, the CDR3 is TGTGCCAGCAGCTCACCGGGACCAGCGGGAGTACGGGAGCAGTTCTTC.

This clonotype appeared many times. The chain joins TRBV19 to TRBJ1-2; the D is unclear. This CDR3 is built from 16 residues. V lost 1 base and J lost 6, with 18 bases in between. The V gene's germline CDR1 is LNHDA and CDR2 SQIVND (reference sequence). The CDR3 is CASSIGASGIGHGYTF. The CDR3 nucleotides are TGTGCCAGTAGTATAGGGGCGTCGGGGATCGGGCATGGCTACACCTTC. Together with reference TRBV19 and TRBJ1-2, the CDR3 gives the full variable domain: DGGITQSPKYLFRKEGQNVTLSCEQNLNHDAMYWYRQDPGQGLRLIYYSQIVNDFQKGDIAEGYSVSREKKESFPLTVTSAQKNPTAFYLCASSIGASGIGHGYTFGSGTRLTVV.

The chain uses TRBV5-1 and TRBJ2-7; a possible D gene is TRBD2 (5 bases). The ends were cut back, 5 bases at V and 2 bases at J, with 17 bases in the middle. Germline loops: CDR1 SGHRS, CDR2 YFSETQ. The CDR3 is 15 amino acids. The CDR3 region is CASSVDPAVAYEQYF. In DNA form, the CDR3 reads TGCGCCAGCAGTGTGGATCCAGCGGTGGCCTACGAGCAGTACTTC.

In this sample, this clonotype turned up many times. The rearrangement joins TRBV5-8 to TRBJ2-7; 7 bases agree with TRBD1. Germline CDR1 and CDR2: SGHTS and YDEGEE. Trimming took 0 bases from V and 3 from J; bases not matched to a gene: 6. The CDR3 loop spans 15 amino acids. CDR3 nucleotide sequence: TGTGCCAGCAGCTTGGGACAGGGAATAGGCTACGAGCAGTACTTC. Its protein is CASSLGQGIGYEQYF. Together with reference TRBV5-8 and TRBJ2-7, the CDR3 gives the full variable domain: EAGVTQSPTHLIKTRGQQATLRCSPISGHTSVYWYQQALGLGLQFLLWYDEGEERNRGNFPPRFSGRQFPNYSSELNVNALELEDSALYLCASSLGQGIGYEQYFGPGTRLTVT.

V and J are TRBV10-1 and TRBJ2-5, with D uncertain. V was clipped by 3 bases and J by 2 bases, with 7 bases between them. The CDR3 totals 13 residues. CDR1 and CDR2 (germline): WNHNN, SYGVQD (reference sequence). As DNA, the CDR3 is TGCGCCAGCAGTGACGGCAGGCAAGAGACCCAGTACTTC. Amino acids: CASSDGRQETQYF.

This clonotype showed up many times. The genes are TRBV19 and TRBJ2-4; 9 bases are a match to TRBD1. The CDR3 runs 12 residues. The J segment lost 12 bases and the V segment lost 5 bases, leaving 5 bases of the junction unmatched. Germline V gene data show CDR1 as LNHDA and CDR2 as SQIVND (reference sequence). The CDR3, as DNA: TGTGCCAGTAGTCCGGGGGACAGGGCTCAGTACTTC. Its protein is CASSPGDRAQYF.

This clonotype was detected ten times or more. As DNA, the CDR3 is TGTGCCAGCAGTTTTCATAGGAAGTATAGCAATCAGCCCCAGCATTTT. This translates into CASSFHRKYSNQPQHF. The chain combines TRBV28 with TRBJ1-5; D call uncertain. V shed 3 bases and J shed 0 bases, with 12 bases lying between them. This CDR3 is 16 amino acids long. Per the germline V gene, CDR1 is MDHEN and CDR2 is SYDVKM. Supplemented by reference TRBV28 and TRBJ1-5, the full variable domain reads DVKVTQSSRYLVKRTGEKVFLECVQDMDHENMFWYRQDPGLGLRLIYFSYDVKMKEKGDIPEGYSVSREKKERFSLILESASTNQTSMYLCASSFHRKYSNQPQHFGDGTRLSIL.

The J gene is TRBJ2-6, the V gene TRBV6-1, with 9 bases lining up with TRBD2. This CDR3 contains 18 residues. J was trimmed by 0 bases and V by 2 bases; bases with no gene match: 5. Germline V gene lookup returns CDR1 MNHNS and CDR2 SASEGT. DNA for the CDR3: TGTGCCAGCAGTGAAAGACTAGCGGTTAGCTCTGGGGCCAACGTCCTGACTTTC. Translating it yields CASSERLAVSSGANVLTF.

At least ten counts were recorded for this clonotype. This chain uses TRBV10-3 with TRBJ2-5; 9 nucleotides align to TRBD2. V gave up 6 bases and J gave up 3 bases; unmatched junction bases: 5. The CDR3 totals 14 residues. The germline V gene has CDR1 ENHRY and CDR2 SYGVKD. The CDR3 sequence is CAIRTSSGEETQYF. CDR3 nucleotides: TGTGCCATCAGGACTTCTAGCGGGGAAGAGACCCAGTACTTC.

This clonotype was found many times. The V gene is TRBV28, the J gene TRBJ2-1; 8 bases align to TRBD2. CDR3 length: 14 residues. V was clipped by 6 bases and J by 6 bases; unmatched bases: 7. In germline, CDR1 is MDHEN, CDR2 SYDVKM. The CDR3 loop reads CASSPGTRVNEQFF. The CDR3 DNA follows: TGTGCCAGCAGCCCCGGGACTAGAGTCAATGAGCAGTTCTTC.

This clonotype was seen ten or more times. This chain links TRBV7-8 with TRBJ2-7; 9 bases are a match to TRBD2. V was pared by 2 bases and J by 5 bases, with 4 bases of the junction left unmatched. CDR1 is SGHVS, CDR2 FQNEAQ, per germline. The CDR3 totals 14 residues. The CDR3 reads CASSLMGTSNEQYF. CDR3 in DNA: TGTGCCAGCAGCTTAATGGGGACTAGCAACGAGCAGTACTTC.